These 18 T cell receptor beta chains were sequenced from one sample in a study of T-cell memory formation after mild COVID-19 (TCRdb year 2021). The library was prepared using 5' RACE. Sequenced using an Illumina NovaSeq 6000. TCRdb ran its own pipeline on the public reads, namely fastp trimming at Q25 and MiXCR clone calling, and kept in-frame beta chains. Every CDR3 protein is listed once, alongside the most common genes and DNA of its rows. Across this sample there are about 400,000 distinct CDR3 sequences, with more than 20% seen only once. The ten largest clones capture around 9% of the sample. Sequencing used PBMCs or a T cell subset sorted from them (not recorded which). These receptors all come from an adult woman who had mild COVID-19 (a few samples of this study predate the infection). The sample titles of this study are shuffled in the database, so cell type and time point are left out; the donor was told from shared clones.

The chain carries TRBV11-2 and TRBJ2-3, with 8 bases identical to TRBD2. This CDR3 has 13 amino acids. Germline CDR1 is SGHAT and CDR2 is FQNNGV. The junction had 5 bases not matched to a gene; V was cut back by 6 bases and J by 6 bases. The CDR3 reads CASRRTSWDTQYF. The DNA of the CDR3 is TGTGCCAGCAGGAGGACTAGCTGGGATACGCAGTATTTT.

There are a few counts of this clonotype. The chain carries TRBV30 and TRBJ1-1; D is perhaps TRBD1 (6 bases). The V gene lost 0 bases and the J gene lost 5 bases, with 13 bases spanning the gap. CDR1 is GTSNPN and CDR2 is SVGIG in the germline V gene (reference sequence). CDR3 size: 14 residues. This CDR3 is CAWSVGGSGTEAFF. CDR3 in DNA: TGTGCCTGGAGTGTTGGGGGCAGTGGAACTGAAGCTTTCTTT.

For this clonotype: One junction end disagrees with the germline gene, perhaps due to a read error. This chain uses TRBV7-7 with TRBJ2-1; possibly TRBD1 or TRBD2 for D (7 bases each). The CDR3 length is 16 residues. Germline values: CDR1 SSHAT, CDR2 FNYEAQ (reference sequence). CDR3 protein: CASSSYQGGSYNEQFF. DNA of the CDR3: TGTGCTAGCAGCTCCTATCAGGGGGGGTCCTACAATGAGCAGTTCTTC.

This clonotype was seen more than once but under ten times. J is TRBJ1-1 and V is TRBV19; 9 positions match TRBD1. Per germline, CDR1 LNHDA and CDR2 SQIVND (reference sequence). Trimming at V came to 6 bases and at J to 2 bases, leaving 13 bases not matched to a gene. The CDR3 extends over 17 amino acids. CDR3 protein: CASSDLGQGLSNTEAFF. The CDR3, as DNA: TGTGCCAGTAGCGACCTGGGACAGGGACTCTCAAACACTGAAGCTTTCTTT.

The sample holds a few counts of this clonotype. This chain joins TRBV27 and TRBJ2-1; D call uncertain. V was clipped by 3 bases and J by 3 bases, with 9 bases between them. The CDR3 totals 14 residues. From germline, CDR1 is MNHEY and CDR2 SMNVEV (reference sequence). In DNA form, the CDR3 reads TGTGCCAGCAGTTTTTCCCGGGTCTACAATGAGCAGTTCTTC. Protein sequence: CASSFSRVYNEQFF.

This clonotype was counted only a few times. The gene calls are TRBV7-9 and TRBJ2-5, with D perhaps TRBD2 (7 bases). With 6 bases removed from V and 2 bases from J, the gap between germline ends came to 28 bases. Germline CDR1 reads SEHNR; CDR2 reads FQNEAQ (reference sequence). The CDR3 totals 19 residues. Here the CDR3 reads CASRIAPAGAGVQQETQYF. The CDR3 region has the DNA TGTGCCAGCAGAATCGCCCCGGCGGGGGCAGGGGTTCAGCAAGAGACCCAGTACTTC.

The gene calls are TRBV27 and TRBJ1-3, with D uncertain. CDR1 MNHEY and CDR2 SMNVEV come from the germline V gene (reference sequence). The CDR3 extends over 13 amino acids. V lost 6 bases and J lost 0, with 6 bases in between. CDR3: CASRPNSGNTIYF. The DNA of the CDR3 is TGTGCCAGCAGACCGAACTCTGGAAACACCATATATTTT.

This clonotype was counted only a few times. The CDR3 nucleotides read TGCAGTGCCCCGAGGACTAGCGGGGGTTACGGGCAGTTCTTC. Translation gives CSAPRTSGGYGQFF. This rearrangement joins TRBV20-1 to TRBJ2-1; TRBD2 matches 13 bases. The CDR3 covers 14 residues. Per the germline V gene, CDR1 is DFQATT and CDR2 is SNEGSKA (reference sequence). V shed 6 bases, J shed 12 bases, and the junction held 11 bases outside the gene matches.

This clonotype was counted ten times or more. The genes are TRBV5-1 and TRBJ2-6, with D possibly being TRBD1 (6 bases). Germline-derived CDR1 and CDR2 are SGHRS and YFSETQ. There are 18 residues in the CDR3. Trimming removed 5 bases from V and 2 bases from J, with 20 bases in between. The CDR3 nucleotides read TGCGCCAGCAGGGACAGCGCCAGACCTAAAACTGGGGCCAACGTCCTGACTTTC. Its protein product is CASRDSARPKTGANVLTF.

This clonotype was seen only a few times. The chain employs TRBV6-6 and TRBJ2-7, with 12 nucleotides matching TRBD2. The V segment lost 0 bases and the J segment 1 base; nucleotides outside the gene matches: 1. The length of the CDR3 is 16 residues. CDR1 is MNHNY and CDR2 is SVGAGI in the germline V gene (reference sequence). The chain's CDR3 is CASSYSTSGSSYEQYF. The CDR3 bases are TGTGCCAGCAGTTACTCGACTAGCGGGAGTTCCTACGAGCAGTACTTC.

DNA for the CDR3: TGTGCCTCCCGGAAGCCTCTCCCCACTGAAGCTTTCTTT. Protein: CASRKPLPTEAFF. The V call is TRBV6-2 or TRBV6-3, the J call TRBJ1-1; D not resolved. Germline V gene data show CDR1 as MNHEY and CDR2 as SVGEGT. The ends were cut back, 11 bases at V and 4 bases at J, with 17 bases in the middle. This CDR3 comprises 13 residues.

V is TRBV5-6 and J is TRBJ2-6, with 8 bases identical to TRBD2. The CDR3 has 20 amino acids. V lost 1 base to trimming and J lost 2 bases; unmatched junction nucleotides: 14. In germline, CDR1 is SGHDT, CDR2 YYEEEE. CDR3 nucleotide sequence: TGTGCCAGCAGCTTGACTCGGTCGGCGGGACTAGTCGCTGGGGCCAACGTCCTGACTTTC. The encoded protein is CASSLTRSAGLVAGANVLTF.

This clonotype appeared a single time. The gene calls are TRBV19 and TRBJ2-3; D is possibly TRBD1 or TRBD2 (5 bases each). There are 15 residues in the CDR3. V lost 5 bases and J lost 3, with 15 bases in between. Germline CDR1 is LNHDA and CDR2 is SQIVND (reference sequence). This chain's CDR3 is CASSSGRQGTDTQYF. CDR3 sequence (DNA): TGTGCCAGTAGTTCGGGACGTCAGGGTACAGATACGCAGTATTTT.

The chain recombines TRBV11-2 with TRBJ1-2; 10 bases are a match to TRBD1. Germline V gene data show CDR1 as SGHAT and CDR2 as FQNNGV. Trimming removed 1 base from V and 8 bases from J; junction bases left unmatched: 13. The CDR3 has 17 amino acids. The CDR3 sequence is CASSLVPDRGFSRGYTF. CDR3 DNA sequence: TGTGCCAGCAGCTTAGTCCCGGACAGGGGGTTTTCGCGGGGCTACACCTTC.

This sequence joins TRBV3-1 and TRBJ2-5; D might be TRBD1 (5 bases). CDR3 length: 14 amino acids. In germline, CDR1 is LGHDT, CDR2 YNNKEL (reference sequence). The V end lost 5 bases, the J end lost 2 bases, and 12 bases lay between the germline ends. This chain's CDR3 is CASSSRQSQETQYF. In nucleotides, the CDR3 is TGTGCCAGCAGCAGCCGACAGTCACAAGAGACCCAGTACTTC.

This clonotype was found a few times. The chain couples TRBV7-2 to TRBJ2-1; TRBD1 agrees at 9 bases. The V and J ends lost 5 bases and 9 bases, in that order; junction bases with no gene match: 8. Germline values: CDR1 SGHTA, CDR2 FQGNSA. The CDR3 is 14 amino acids. The CDR3 loop reads CASSIAGDRAEQFF. CDR3 nucleotide sequence: TGTGCCAGCAGCATCGCCGGGGACAGGGCTGAGCAGTTCTTC.

This sequence joins TRBV3-1 and TRBJ2-3; 11 bases align to TRBD2. The CDR3 has 15 amino acids. Trimming removed 4 bases from V and 9 bases from J; junction bases left unmatched: 9. Germline V CDR1 and CDR2: LGHDT, YNNKEL (reference sequence). This chain's CDR3 is CASSRSGTSGGTQYF. Here the CDR3 DNA reads TGTGCCAGCAGCCGAAGCGGGACTAGCGGAGGAACGCAGTATTTT.

This clonotype occurred a few times. This sequence joins TRBV9 and TRBJ2-1, with TRBD1 matching over 9 bases. V shed 0 bases, J shed 5 bases, and the junction held 3 bases outside the gene matches. This CDR3 has 15 amino acids. Germline-derived CDR1 and CDR2 are SGDLS and YYNGEE. CDR3 sequence reads: CASSVGGTGNNEQFF. CDR3 DNA: TGTGCCAGCAGCGTAGGGGGGACAGGGAACAATGAGCAGTTCTTC.